This T cell receptor (beta chain) came from a study of regulatory T cells in long-lasting Graves disease. For the study at large: Antithyroid drug exposure in newly diagnosed Graves' patients had lasted under 3 months.

This clonotype was observed at least ten times. Its antigen is unidentified. Time point indicated: newly diagnosed GD, antithyroid drugs for less than 3 months. Scientists built the TCR library using RNA that was extracted from PBMCs. Study results and limitations: TCR diversity in persistent Graves' patients was below that of newly diagnosed ones.

The TCR beta library used iRepertoire HTBI primers with Arm-PCR amplification of CDR3. TCRdb ran MiXCR on the multiplex PCR reads and lists one entry per CDR3 protein. The table has some 320,000 distinct CDR3 sequences, roughly 18% seen once. The specimen was peripheral blood mononuclear cells (PBMCs), collected at new diagnosis, from a patient treated with antithyroid drugs. The receptor's source is a female donor with Graves disease.

CDR3 in amino acids: CASSPPGGSYEQYF. CDR3 nucleotide sequence: TGTGCCAGCTCACCACCGGGGGGATCCTACGAGCAGTACTTC. The rearrangement joins TRBV18 to TRBJ2-7, with a possible D match to TRBD2 (6 bases). This CDR3 has 14 amino acids. V was cut by 0 bases and J by 1 base, with 7 bases left in between. CDR1 and CDR2 from the germline V gene are KGHSH and LQKENI.